The 8 T cell receptor beta chains listed next were all sequenced from one sample in a study of a mutant IDH1 vaccine in newly diagnosed glioma. The time point denotes: week 47, end of study. Topical imiquimod accompanied each vaccine dose, which consisted of 300 ug of mutant IDH1 20-mer peptide. TCRdb's copy holds only in-frame clones and misses some; the assay was immunoSEQ multiplex PCR. This sample carries about 56,000 clones, 75% of them seen once, and the ten largest clones take around 5%. Their cognate antigens are unknown. The sample was PBMCs, taken from a glioma patient whose treatment included an IDH1 peptide vaccine. These receptors came from a man aged 50-60 years with glioma.

CDR3 in DNA: TGTGCCAGCAGACCGGCCGGGACAGGGTCCCAAGAGACCCAGTACTTC. It codes for CASRPAGTGSQETQYF. The chain couples TRBV5-4 to TRBJ2-5; 9 bases are a match to TRBD1. The CDR3 loop spans 16 amino acids. J was trimmed by 1 base and V by 5 bases; bases with no gene match: 9. Germline-derived CDR1 and CDR2 are SGHNT and YYREEE (reference sequence).

V and J are TRBV5-5 and TRBJ1-5; no clear D. Trimming cost V 4 bases and J 4 bases, with 15 bases left between them. The CDR3 is made up of 15 amino acids. Germline V gives CDR1 SGHKS, CDR2 YYEKEE (reference sequence). CDR3 sequence: CASSPGATNNQPQHF. CDR3 nucleotides: TGTGCCAGCAGCCCGGGCGCCACCAATAATCAGCCCCAGCATTTT.

This clone was seen more than once but under ten times. Relative to the germline gene, one junction end is altered; a read error may explain this. The V call is TRBV29-1, the J call TRBJ1-1; D is unresolved. The CDR3 contains 8 residues. Per germline, CDR1 SQVTM and CDR2 ANQGSEA. The CDR3 DNA follows: TGCAGCGTTGAATTATGGGGATTT. It is translated as CSVELWGF.

The rearrangement joins TRBV7-8 to TRBJ2-1; D is unclear. This CDR3 spans 14 amino acids. Germline assignment: CDR1 SGHVS and CDR2 FQNEAQ. Trimming took off 2 bases at V and 0 bases at J, with 5 bases between the two ends. The CDR3 region is CASSLPSSYNEQFF. DNA of the CDR3: TGTGCCAGCAGCTTACCAAGCTCCTACAATGAGCAGTTCTTC.

The chain employs TRBV6-5 and TRBJ1-2; unclear D gene. Germline V gene lookup returns CDR1 MNHEY and CDR2 SVGAGI. V dropped 7 bases and J dropped 1 base, with 16 bases sitting between them. The CDR3 has 15 amino acids. CDR3 in amino acids: CASKDSGGVNYGYTF. Here the CDR3 DNA reads TGTGCCAGCAAGGATTCGGGCGGCGTTAACTATGGCTACACCTTC.

This sequence joins TRBV28 and TRBJ2-1; D perhaps matches TRBD2 (6 bases). The germline V and J ends were trimmed by 6 bases and 8 bases, with 20 bases remaining between them. Germline assignment: CDR1 MDHEN and CDR2 SYDVKM. The CDR3 consists of 15 residues. The CDR3 here is CASSPGGDPRYEQFF. The DNA for the CDR3 is TGTGCCAGCAGCCCCGGAGGGGACCCGCGGTATGAGCAGTTCTTC. Full variable domain (outside the CDR3, taken from reference TRBV28 and TRBJ2-1): DVKVTQSSRYLVKRTGEKVFLECVQDMDHENMFWYRQDPGLGLRLIYFSYDVKMKEKGDIPEGYSVSREKKERFSLILESASTNQTSMYLCASSPGGDPRYEQFFGPGTRLTVL.

The chain carries TRBV5-1 and TRBJ2-1; unclear D gene. This CDR3 is built from 12 residues. CDR1 is SGHRS and CDR2 is YFSETQ in the germline V gene. V lost 0 bases and J lost 15, with 13 bases in between. The CDR3: CASSLEAVPGFF. The DNA of the CDR3 is TGCGCCAGCAGCTTGGAGGCAGTCCCGGGGTTCTTC. Combining the CDR3 with reference TRBV5-1 and TRBJ2-1 gives the whole variable domain KAGVTQTPRYLIKTRGQQVTLSCSPISGHRSVSWYQQTPGQGLQFLFEYFSETQRNKGNFPGRFSGRQFSNSRSEMNVSTLELGDSALYLCASSLEAVPGFFGPGTRLTVL.

The rearrangement uses TRBV5-1 and TRBJ2-3, with a tentative D call TRBD2 (5 bases). Trimming took 1 base from V and 2 from J, leaving 14 bases between them. This CDR3 region has 16 residues. Germline V gene lookup returns CDR1 SGHRS and CDR2 YFSETQ. The CDR3 nucleotides read TGCGCCAGCAGCTTGATCGGGAAGACTACCACAGATACGCAGTATTTT. This gives the protein CASSLIGKTTTDTQYF.